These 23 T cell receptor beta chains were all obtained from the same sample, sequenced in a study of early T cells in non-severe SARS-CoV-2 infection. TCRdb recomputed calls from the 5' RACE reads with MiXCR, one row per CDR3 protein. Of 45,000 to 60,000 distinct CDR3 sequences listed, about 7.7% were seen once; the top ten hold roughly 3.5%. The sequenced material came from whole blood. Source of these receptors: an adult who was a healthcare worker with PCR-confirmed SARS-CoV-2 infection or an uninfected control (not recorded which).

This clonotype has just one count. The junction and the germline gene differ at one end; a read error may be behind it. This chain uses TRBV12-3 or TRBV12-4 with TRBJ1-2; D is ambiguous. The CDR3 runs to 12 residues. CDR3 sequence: CVSMVGVYGYTF. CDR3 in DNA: TGTGTCAGCATGGTTGGGGTCTACGGCTACACCTTC.

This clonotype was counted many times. As DNA, the CDR3 is TGTGCCAGCTCACCGTTTCAGGGGGGGTCGAACACTGAAGCTTTCTTT. Its translation: CASSPFQGGSNTEAFF. The chain links TRBV18 to TRBJ1-1; TRBD1 matches at 7 bases. J was trimmed by 1 base and V by 3 bases; bases with no gene match: 8. This CDR3 spans 16 amino acids. Germline V gene sequence: CDR1 KGHSH, CDR2 LQKENI.

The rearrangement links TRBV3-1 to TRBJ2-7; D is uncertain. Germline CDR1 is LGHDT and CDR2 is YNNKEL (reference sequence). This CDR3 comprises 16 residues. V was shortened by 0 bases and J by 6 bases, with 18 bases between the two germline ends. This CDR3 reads CASSQDERGPLGEQYF. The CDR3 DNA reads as TGTGCCAGCAGCCAAGATGAGAGAGGACCCCTAGGCGAGCAGTACTTC.

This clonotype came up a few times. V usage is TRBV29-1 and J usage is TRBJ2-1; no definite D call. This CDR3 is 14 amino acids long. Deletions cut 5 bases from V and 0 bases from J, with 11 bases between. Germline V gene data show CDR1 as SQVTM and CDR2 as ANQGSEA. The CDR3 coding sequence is TGCAGCGTTCCCCGGGCCTACTCCTACAATGAGCAGTTCTTC. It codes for CSVPRAYSYNEQFF.

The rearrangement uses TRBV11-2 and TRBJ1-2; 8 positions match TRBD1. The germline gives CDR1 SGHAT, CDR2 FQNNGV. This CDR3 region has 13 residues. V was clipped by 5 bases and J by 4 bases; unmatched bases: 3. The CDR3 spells CASSTDRAYGYTF. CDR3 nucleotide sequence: TGTGCCAGCAGCACGGACAGGGCCTATGGCTACACCTTC.

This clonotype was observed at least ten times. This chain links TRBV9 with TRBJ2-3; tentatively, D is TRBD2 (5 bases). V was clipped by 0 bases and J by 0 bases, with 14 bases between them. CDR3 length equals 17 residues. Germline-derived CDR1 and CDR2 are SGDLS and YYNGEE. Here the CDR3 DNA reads TGTGCCAGCAGCGTAGCTCAGACTACCGCAAGCACAGATACGCAGTATTTT. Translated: CASSVAQTTASTDTQYF.

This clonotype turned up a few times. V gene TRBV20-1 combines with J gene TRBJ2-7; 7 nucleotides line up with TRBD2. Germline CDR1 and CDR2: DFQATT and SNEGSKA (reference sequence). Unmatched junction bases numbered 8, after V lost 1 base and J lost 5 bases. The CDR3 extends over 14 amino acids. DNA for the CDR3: TGCAGTGCTAGAGCTCGGGGAGGGTTCGACGAGCAGTACTTC. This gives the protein CSARARGGFDEQYF.

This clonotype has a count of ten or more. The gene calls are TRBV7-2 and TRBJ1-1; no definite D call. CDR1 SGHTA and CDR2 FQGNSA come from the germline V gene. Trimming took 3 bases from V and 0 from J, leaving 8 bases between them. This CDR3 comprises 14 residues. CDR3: CASSLGILNTEAFF. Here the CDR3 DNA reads TGTGCCAGCAGCTTGGGTATCCTGAACACTGAAGCTTTCTTT. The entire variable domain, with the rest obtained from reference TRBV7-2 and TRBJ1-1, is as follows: GAGVSQSPSNKVTEKGKDVELRCDPISGHTALYWYRQSLGQGLEFLIYFQGNSAPDKSGLPSDRFSAERTGGSVSTLTIQRTQQEDSAVYLCASSLGILNTEAFFGQGTRLTVV.

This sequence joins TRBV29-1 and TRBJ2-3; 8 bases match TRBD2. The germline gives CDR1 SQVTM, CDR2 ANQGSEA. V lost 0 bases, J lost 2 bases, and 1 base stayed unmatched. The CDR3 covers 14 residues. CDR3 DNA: TGCAGCGTTGAAGACGGGAGGGACACAGATACGCAGTATTTT. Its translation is CSVEDGRDTDTQYF.

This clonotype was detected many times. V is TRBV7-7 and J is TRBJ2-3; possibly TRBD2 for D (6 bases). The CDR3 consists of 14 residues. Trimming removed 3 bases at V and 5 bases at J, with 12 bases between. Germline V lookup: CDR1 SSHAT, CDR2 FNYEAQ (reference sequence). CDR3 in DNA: TGTGCCAGCAGCTTGGGGAGGAGTGGAGATACGCAGTATTTT. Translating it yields CASSLGRSGDTQYF.

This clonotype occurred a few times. CDR3 sequence: CASSLQDRNTIYF. For the CDR3, the DNA is TGTGCCAGCAGCTTACAGGACAGAAACACCATATATTTT. The rearrangement joins TRBV7-6 to TRBJ1-3; perhaps TRBD1 as D (5 bases). The CDR3 length is 13 residues. Trimming pared 2 bases from V and 5 bases from J, leaving 7 bases between. Germline CDR1 SGHVS, CDR2 FNYEAQ.

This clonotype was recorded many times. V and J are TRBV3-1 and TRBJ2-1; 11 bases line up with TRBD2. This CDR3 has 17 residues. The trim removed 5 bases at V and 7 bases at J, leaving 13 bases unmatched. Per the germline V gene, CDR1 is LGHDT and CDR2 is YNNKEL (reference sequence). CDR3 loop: CASSRGLAEYSGNEQFF. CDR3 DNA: TGTGCCAGCAGCAGGGGACTAGCGGAGTATTCGGGGAATGAGCAGTTCTTC.

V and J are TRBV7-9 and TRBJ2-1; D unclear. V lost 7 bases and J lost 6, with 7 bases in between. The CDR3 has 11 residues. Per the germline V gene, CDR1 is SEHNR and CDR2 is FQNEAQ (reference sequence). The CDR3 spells CASTLGNEQFF. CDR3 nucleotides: TGTGCCAGCACCCTGGGCAATGAGCAGTTCTTC.

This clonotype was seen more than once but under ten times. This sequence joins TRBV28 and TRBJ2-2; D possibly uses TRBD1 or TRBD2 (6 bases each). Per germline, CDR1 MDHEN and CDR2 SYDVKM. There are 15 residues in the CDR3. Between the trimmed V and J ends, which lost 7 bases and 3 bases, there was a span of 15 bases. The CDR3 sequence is CASTSPGADTGELFF. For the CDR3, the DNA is TGTGCCAGCACTTCCCCGGGGGCGGACACCGGGGAGCTGTTTTTT.

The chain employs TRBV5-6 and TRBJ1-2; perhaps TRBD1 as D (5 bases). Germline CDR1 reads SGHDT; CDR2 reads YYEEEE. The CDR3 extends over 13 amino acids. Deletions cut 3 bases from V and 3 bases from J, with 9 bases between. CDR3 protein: CASSYGTHYGYTF. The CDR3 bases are TGTGCCAGCAGCTACGGGACTCACTATGGCTACACCTTC.

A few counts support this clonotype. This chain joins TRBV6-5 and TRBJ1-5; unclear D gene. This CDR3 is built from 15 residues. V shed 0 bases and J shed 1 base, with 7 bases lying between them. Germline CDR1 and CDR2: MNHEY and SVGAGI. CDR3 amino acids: CASSYSLDSNQPQHF. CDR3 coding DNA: TGTGCCAGCAGTTACTCGCTCGACAGCAATCAGCCCCAGCATTTT.

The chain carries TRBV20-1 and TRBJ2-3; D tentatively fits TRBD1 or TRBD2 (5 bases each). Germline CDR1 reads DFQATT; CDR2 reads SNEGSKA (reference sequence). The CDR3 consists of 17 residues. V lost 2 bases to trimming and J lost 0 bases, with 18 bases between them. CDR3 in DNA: TGCAGTGCTAGATACCCGGGGACGGCTACTAGCACAGATACGCAGTATTTT. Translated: CSARYPGTATSTDTQYF.

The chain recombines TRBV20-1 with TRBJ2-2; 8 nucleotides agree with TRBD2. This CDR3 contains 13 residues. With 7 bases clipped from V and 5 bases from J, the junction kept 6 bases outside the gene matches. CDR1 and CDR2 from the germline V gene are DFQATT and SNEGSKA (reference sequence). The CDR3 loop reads CSGAGGWTGELFF. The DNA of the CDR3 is TGCAGTGGGGCGGGAGGATGGACCGGGGAGCTGTTTTTT.

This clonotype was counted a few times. The CDR3 bases are TGTGCCAGCAGTTTATGGCAGGGTCAACCAGGTTTGTACGAGCAGTACTTC. Protein sequence: CASSLWQGQPGLYEQYF. V usage is TRBV28 and J usage is TRBJ2-7; possible D gene TRBD1, 5 bases. The CDR3 covers 17 residues. CDR1 and CDR2 from the germline V gene are MDHEN and SYDVKM. The V and J ends lost 0 bases and 4 bases respectively, with 19 bases between them.

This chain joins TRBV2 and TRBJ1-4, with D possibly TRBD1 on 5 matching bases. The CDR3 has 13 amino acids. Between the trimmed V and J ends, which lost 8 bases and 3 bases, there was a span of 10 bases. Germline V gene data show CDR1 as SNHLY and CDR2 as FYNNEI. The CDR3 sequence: CASRRGSNEKLFF. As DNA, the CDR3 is TGTGCCAGCCGACGGGGGTCTAATGAAAAACTGTTTTTT.

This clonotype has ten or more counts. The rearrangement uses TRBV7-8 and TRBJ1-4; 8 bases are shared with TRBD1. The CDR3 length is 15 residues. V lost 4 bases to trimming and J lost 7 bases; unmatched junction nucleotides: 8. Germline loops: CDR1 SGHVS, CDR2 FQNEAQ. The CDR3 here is CASSWQGAGREKLFF. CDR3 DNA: TGTGCCAGCAGCTGGCAGGGGGCCGGACGTGAAAAACTGTTTTTT.

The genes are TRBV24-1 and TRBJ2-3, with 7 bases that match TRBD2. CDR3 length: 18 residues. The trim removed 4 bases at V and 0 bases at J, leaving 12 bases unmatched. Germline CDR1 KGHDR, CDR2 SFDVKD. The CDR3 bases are TGTGCCACCAGTGACCCCGCTGGGGGGGTAGATAGCACAGATACGCAGTATTTT. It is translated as CATSDPAGGVDSTDTQYF.

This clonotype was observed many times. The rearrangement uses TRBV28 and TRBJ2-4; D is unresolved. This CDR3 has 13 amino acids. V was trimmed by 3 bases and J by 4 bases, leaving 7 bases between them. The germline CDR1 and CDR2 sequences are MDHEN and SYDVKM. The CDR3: CASSLGRKNIQYF. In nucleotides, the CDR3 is TGTGCCAGCAGTTTGGGCAGAAAAAACATTCAGTACTTC.